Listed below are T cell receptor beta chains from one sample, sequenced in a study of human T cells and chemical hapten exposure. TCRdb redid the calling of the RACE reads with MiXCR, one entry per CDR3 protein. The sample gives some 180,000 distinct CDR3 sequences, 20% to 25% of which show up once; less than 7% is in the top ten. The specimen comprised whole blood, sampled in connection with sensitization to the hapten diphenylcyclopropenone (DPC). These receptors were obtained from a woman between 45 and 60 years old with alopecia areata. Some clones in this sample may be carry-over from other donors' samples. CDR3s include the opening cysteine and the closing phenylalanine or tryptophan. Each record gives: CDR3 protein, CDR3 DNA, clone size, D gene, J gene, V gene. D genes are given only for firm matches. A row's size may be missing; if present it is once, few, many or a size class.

CDR3 protein: CASSVDRGRGGYTF
CDR3 DNA: TGTGCCAGCAGCGTAGACAGGGGGCGAGGTGGCTACACCTTC
clone size: .
D gene: TRBD1
J gene: TRBJ1-2
V gene: TRBV7-6

CDR3 protein: CASSFGRGLRGYTF
CDR3 DNA: TGTGCCAGCAGTTTTGGGCGGGGTCTTCGGGGCTACACCTTC
clone size: .
D gene: .
J gene: TRBJ1-2
V gene: TRBV12-3/TRBV12-4

CDR3 protein: CASSYSDLPTSGQFF
CDR3 DNA: TGTGCCAGCAGTTACTCGGATCTCCCAACATCAGGGCAGTTCTTC
clone size: few
D gene: .
J gene: TRBJ2-1
V gene: TRBV6-6

CDR3 protein: CASNQRAYNEQFF
CDR3 DNA: TGTGCCAGCAATCAACGGGCCTACAATGAGCAGTTCTTC
clone size: .
D gene: .
J gene: TRBJ2-1
V gene: TRBV2

CDR3 protein: CASRRSWGASTDTQYF
CDR3 DNA: TGTGCCAGCAGAAGATCGTGGGGGGCTAGCACAGATACGCAGTATTTT
clone size: .
D gene: .
J gene: TRBJ2-3
V gene: TRBV9

CDR3 protein: CSARELGGIGEKLFF
CDR3 DNA: TGCAGTGCTAGAGAATTAGGGGGCATAGGGGAAAAACTGTTTTTT
clone size: many
D gene: TRBD1
J gene: TRBJ1-4
V gene: TRBV20-1

CDR3 protein: CASSSKGGLETQYF
CDR3 DNA: TGTGCCAGCAGCTCCAAAGGGGGATTGGAGACCCAGTACTTC
clone size: few
D gene: .
J gene: TRBJ2-5
V gene: TRBV7-9

CDR3 protein: CASSLVGVNNEQFF
CDR3 DNA: TGTGCCAGCAGCTTAGTTGGGGTCAACAATGAGCAGTTCTTC
clone size: few
D gene: .
J gene: TRBJ2-1
V gene: TRBV11-3

CDR3 protein: CASSLSTWYQETQYF
CDR3 DNA: TGTGCCAGCAGCTTGAGTACTTGGTACCAAGAGACCCAGTACTTC
clone size: .
D gene: .
J gene: TRBJ2-5
V gene: TRBV7-9

CDR3 protein: CSVGQVTEKLFF
CDR3 DNA: TGCAGCGTTGGACAGGTCACCGAAAAACTGTTTTTT
clone size: few
D gene: .
J gene: TRBJ1-4
V gene: TRBV29-1

CDR3 protein: CASSLTAVTSGANVLTF
CDR3 DNA: TGTGCCAGCAGCTTAACAGCAGTCACCTCTGGGGCCAACGTCCTGACTTTC
clone size: few
D gene: .
J gene: TRBJ2-6
V gene: TRBV9

CDR3 protein: CASSARAGAPQETQYF
CDR3 DNA: TGTGCCAGCAGCGCGAGAGCGGGAGCCCCACAAGAGACCCAGTACTTC
clone size: few
D gene: TRBD2
J gene: TRBJ2-5
V gene: TRBV9

CDR3 protein: CASSETRQGANYGYTF
CDR3 DNA: TGTGCCAGCAGCGAAACCAGACAGGGAGCTAACTATGGCTACACCTTC
clone size: .
D gene: .
J gene: TRBJ1-2
V gene: TRBV21-1

CDR3 protein: CAIRANPGLAGEASTDTQYF
CDR3 DNA: TGTGCCATCAGGGCGAATCCGGGACTAGCGGGAGAAGCTAGCACAGATACGCAGTATTTT
clone size: few
D gene: TRBD2
J gene: TRBJ2-3
V gene: TRBV10-3

CDR3 protein: CASTPRRGLAGVDTQYF
CDR3 DNA: TGTGCCAGCACCCCCCGACGAGGGCTAGCGGGAGTAGATACGCAGTATTTT
clone size: few
D gene: TRBD2
J gene: TRBJ2-3
V gene: TRBV2

CDR3 protein: CASSEASVTYEQYF
CDR3 DNA: TGTGCCAGCAGTGAAGCCAGCGTAACCTACGAGCAGTACTTC
clone size: .
D gene: .
J gene: TRBJ2-7
V gene: TRBV2

CDR3 protein: CASSPTSGATGELFF
CDR3 DNA: TGTGCCAGCAGTCCCACTAGCGGGGCCACCGGGGAGCTGTTTTTT
clone size: .
D gene: TRBD2
J gene: TRBJ2-2
V gene: TRBV6-1

CDR3 protein: CASSLGAASDSYEQYF
CDR3 DNA: TGTGCCAGCAGCTTAGGGGCAGCGTCCGACTCCTACGAGCAGTACTTC
clone size: .
D gene: .
J gene: TRBJ2-7
V gene: TRBV7-9

CDR3 protein: CSARGSGTEAFF
CDR3 DNA: TGCAGTGCTAGAGGATCGGGCACTGAAGCTTTCTTT
clone size: .
D gene: .
J gene: TRBJ1-1
V gene: TRBV20-1

CDR3 protein: CASSGAGAETQYF
CDR3 DNA: TGTGCCAGCAGTGGAGCGGGTGCGGAGACCCAGTACTTC
clone size: .
D gene: .
J gene: TRBJ2-5
V gene: TRBV2

CDR3 protein: CASSLGSGPGYEQYF
CDR3 DNA: TGTGCCAGCAGCTTAGGCTCGGGGCCTGGCTACGAGCAGTACTTC
clone size: .
D gene: .
J gene: TRBJ2-7
V gene: TRBV7-6

CDR3 protein: CASRRDRFEKLFF
CDR3 DNA: TGTGCCAGCAGAAGGGACAGGTTTGAAAAACTGTTTTTT
clone size: many
D gene: TRBD1
J gene: TRBJ1-4
V gene: TRBV7-2

CDR3 protein: CSVQQGMNTEAFF
CDR3 DNA: TGCAGCGTTCAACAGGGGATGAACACTGAAGCTTTCTTT
clone size: few
D gene: TRBD1
J gene: TRBJ1-1
V gene: TRBV29-1

CDR3 protein: CASSVTRNTDTQYF
CDR3 DNA: TGTGCCAGCAGCGTAACTAGAAACACAGATACGCAGTATTTT
clone size: few
D gene: .
J gene: TRBJ2-3
V gene: TRBV9

CDR3 protein: CASSLVLENTQYF
CDR3 DNA: TGCGCCAGCAGCTTGGTATTGGAAAATACGCAGTATTTT
clone size: .
D gene: .
J gene: TRBJ2-3
V gene: TRBV5-1

CDR3 protein: CSVVEGAFF
CDR3 DNA: TGCAGCGTTGTTGAGGGAGCTTTCTTT
clone size: .
D gene: .
J gene: TRBJ1-1
V gene: TRBV29-1

CDR3 protein: CSARDPGIEKLFF
CDR3 DNA: TGCAGTGCTAGAGATCCAGGGATCGAAAAACTGTTTTTT
clone size: .
D gene: .
J gene: TRBJ1-4
V gene: TRBV20-1

CDR3 protein: CASSLLRRTGELFF
CDR3 DNA: TGCGCCAGCAGCTTGTTGCGGAGGACCGGGGAGCTGTTTTTT
clone size: few
D gene: .
J gene: TRBJ2-2
V gene: TRBV5-1

CDR3 protein: CASSLQMSNTGELFF
CDR3 DNA: TGTGCCAGCAGCTTACAGATGTCGAACACCGGGGAGCTGTTTTTT
clone size: few
D gene: .
J gene: TRBJ2-2
V gene: TRBV7-9

CDR3 protein: CASSPTVDEQFF
CDR3 DNA: TGCGCCAGCAGCCCCACTGTGGATGAGCAGTTCTTC
clone size: once
D gene: .
J gene: TRBJ2-1
V gene: TRBV4-1

CDR3 protein: CSARDRGLYTF
CDR3 DNA: TGCAGTGCTAGAGATCGCGGACTCTACACCTTC
clone size: .
D gene: .
J gene: TRBJ1-2
V gene: TRBV20-1

CDR3 protein: CASSGTSFFTEQFF
CDR3 DNA: TGTGCCAGCAGCGGGACTAGCTTTTTCACTGAGCAGTTCTTC
clone size: .
D gene: TRBD2
J gene: TRBJ2-1
V gene: TRBV7-8

CDR3 protein: CASSDLGFTDTQYF
CDR3 DNA: TGTGCCAGCAGTGACCTAGGATTCACAGATACGCAGTATTTT
clone size: few
D gene: .
J gene: TRBJ2-3
V gene: TRBV6-4

CDR3 protein: CASSPGGLAAIQETQYF
CDR3 DNA: TGTGCCAGCTCACCGGGAGGACTAGCGGCCATACAAGAGACCCAGTACTTC
clone size: few
D gene: TRBD2
J gene: TRBJ2-5
V gene: TRBV18

CDR3 protein: CASSYLQGRSPLHF
CDR3 DNA: TGTGCCAGCAGTTATCTACAGGGTCGTTCACCCCTCCACTTT
clone size: .
D gene: .
J gene: TRBJ1-6
V gene: TRBV6-5

CDR3 protein: CASSPWDTQYF
CDR3 DNA: TGTGCCAGCAGCCCCTGGGATACGCAGTATTTT
clone size: few
D gene: .
J gene: TRBJ2-3
V gene: TRBV6-6

CDR3 protein: CASSSGGIYVGAFF
CDR3 DNA: TGTGCCAGCAGTTCAGGAGGGATTTACGTAGGGGCTTTCTTT
clone size: .
D gene: .
J gene: TRBJ1-1
V gene: TRBV12-3/TRBV12-4

CDR3 protein: CSARNLRGFDNTIYF
CDR3 DNA: TGCAGTGCTAGAAATCTCAGGGGATTTGACAACACCATATATTTT
clone size: .
D gene: .
J gene: TRBJ1-3
V gene: TRBV20-1

CDR3 protein: CSATGSHSEQYF
CDR3 DNA: TGCAGTGCCACCGGCTCTCATTCCGAGCAGTACTTC
clone size: .
D gene: .
J gene: TRBJ2-7
V gene: TRBV20-1

CDR3 protein: CSVEGRTGGNYGYTF
CDR3 DNA: TGCAGCGTTGAAGGAAGGACAGGGGGAAACTATGGCTACACCTTC
clone size: .
D gene: TRBD1
J gene: TRBJ1-2
V gene: TRBV29-1

CDR3 protein: CASSPIAGVDNEQFF
CDR3 DNA: TGTGCCAGCAGTCCGATAGCGGGAGTAGATAATGAGCAGTTCTTC
clone size: few
D gene: TRBD2
J gene: TRBJ2-1
V gene: TRBV6-4

CDR3 protein: CASSTSPDYSTDTQYF
CDR3 DNA: TGTGCCAGCAGCACCTCCCCGGACTATAGCACAGATACGCAGTATTTT
clone size: .
D gene: .
J gene: TRBJ2-3
V gene: TRBV7-9

CDR3 protein: CASNPNIGLRLDTEAFF
CDR3 DNA: TGTGCCAGCAACCCAAATATCGGTCTGAGGTTGGACACTGAAGCTTTCTTT
clone size: few
D gene: .
J gene: TRBJ1-1
V gene: TRBV2

CDR3 protein: CASSYDRAMNTEAFF
CDR3 DNA: TGTGCCAGCAGTTACGACAGGGCCATGAACACTGAAGCTTTCTTT
clone size: few
D gene: TRBD1
J gene: TRBJ1-1
V gene: TRBV6-5

CDR3 protein: CASSSIAGSAGELFF
CDR3 DNA: TGTGCCAGCAGTTCCATAGCGGGGAGTGCCGGGGAGCTGTTTTTT
clone size: few
D gene: TRBD2
J gene: TRBJ2-2
V gene: TRBV28